The 8 T cell receptor beta chains in this list originate from one sample, sequenced in a study of T-cell reconstitution after alpha-beta-depleted transplantation in children. Unique molecular identifiers were used to barcode this TCRbeta library. In TCRdb, the PCR reads were re-called with MiXCR into one record per CDR3 protein. The sample lists some 840,000 distinct CDR3 sequences, less than 20% occurring once. Sample: PBMCs, mostly from graft donor cells, taken 360 days after TCRalphabeta/CD19-depleted stem cell transplant. The receptor source for this set is a male patient younger than 18 who had a stem cell transplant for acute lymphoblastic leukemia, so the T cells may come from the graft donor.

This clonotype was recorded a few times. The V call is TRBV20-1, the J call TRBJ2-2; no reliable D call. Between the trimmed V and J ends, which lost 4 bases and 3 bases, there was a span of 12 bases. The CDR3 has 14 amino acids. Germline lookup yields CDR1 DFQATT and CDR2 SNEGSKA (reference sequence). The CDR3 loop reads CSAISPRDTGELFF. DNA of the CDR3: TGCAGTGCTATAAGCCCTAGGGACACCGGGGAGCTGTTTTTT.

The chain combines TRBV14 with TRBJ2-1; the D gene is possibly TRBD2 (5 bases). Germline V gene sequence: CDR1 SGHDN, CDR2 FVKESK. The germline V and J ends were trimmed by 5 bases and 7 bases, with 12 bases remaining between them. The CDR3 extends over 13 amino acids. This CDR3 reads CASSYRTGNEQFF. DNA of the CDR3: TGTGCCAGCAGCTACCGCACGGGAAATGAGCAGTTCTTC.

This clonotype was seen only a few times. This chain joins TRBV7-8 and TRBJ2-3, with D possibly being TRBD2 (5 bases). Germline CDR1 SGHVS, CDR2 FQNEAQ. Trimming took off 0 bases at V and 0 bases at J, with 10 bases between the two ends. The length of the CDR3 is 16 residues. This chain's CDR3 is CASSLAISDSTDTQYF. The CDR3 DNA is TGTGCCAGCAGCTTAGCTATTAGCGATAGCACAGATACGCAGTATTTT.

The chain combines TRBV29-1 with TRBJ1-5; D is perhaps TRBD1 (5 bases). Germline values: CDR1 SQVTM, CDR2 ANQGSEA. The CDR3 covers 19 residues. Trimming pared 4 bases from V and 3 bases from J, leaving 28 bases between. CDR3 DNA: TGCAGCGTTGGACTATGGGACCGCGGAGTCCAAGGGGACAATCAGCCCCAGCATTTT. Translated: CSVGLWDRGVQGDNQPQHF.

There are a few counts of this clonotype. The chain uses TRBV15 and TRBJ2-7; D is possibly TRBD2 (5 bases). V lost 1 base and J 4 bases, leaving 14 bases between the germline ends. CDR3 length: 15 residues. CDR1 LNHNV and CDR2 YYDKDF come from the germline V gene (reference sequence). Here the CDR3 reads CATSRGSSSNYEQYF. CDR3 sequence (DNA): TGTGCCACCAGCAGAGGGTCCTCTAGCAATTACGAGCAGTACTTC.

This clonotype came up a few times. This chain connects TRBV5-1 to TRBJ2-1, with D possibly called TRBD1 or TRBD2 (5 bases each). The V end was cut by 2 bases, the J end by 9 bases, with 18 bases between. This CDR3 is 15 amino acids long. CDR1 is SGHRS, CDR2 YFSETQ, per germline. CDR3 region: CASSFGPGAPGEQFF. The CDR3 DNA reads TGCGCCAGCAGCTTCGGTCCCGGGGCTCCGGGTGAGCAGTTCTTC.

The chain employs TRBV12-3 or TRBV12-4 and TRBJ2-1; TRBD2 matches at 10 bases. With V trimmed by 8 bases and J by 7 bases, 8 bases remained unmatched. This CDR3 has 14 amino acids. The CDR3, as DNA: TGTGCCAGCGGCGGACTAGCGGTGGGGAATGAGCAGTTCTTC. As protein: CASGGLAVGNEQFF.

This clonotype was seen only a few times. J is TRBJ2-2 and V is TRBV7-9; 7 bases match TRBD2. The V gene's germline CDR1 is SEHNR and CDR2 FQNEAQ (reference sequence). Losses at the gene ends were 6 bases for V and 6 bases for J; bases not matched to a gene: 4. This CDR3 has 13 residues. CDR3 bases: TGTGCCAGCAGGCGGGAGTACCCCGGGGAGCTGTTTTTT. Protein product: CASRREYPGELFF.